This TCR beta chain originates from a study of blood T cell repertoires in COVID-19. Study overall: COVID-19 samples from acute and convalescent phases originated in the United States, Italy and Spain.

Measured with immunoSEQ multiplex PCR; TCRdb has only the in-frame clones, and not every one. The top ten hold about 8.9% of the sample, which has approximately 220,000 clones, approximately 82% seen once. There are 19 residues in the CDR3. The germline gives CDR1 KGHDR, CDR2 SFDVKD. V gave up 3 bases and J gave up 0 bases; unmatched junction bases: 7. The sequence came from a woman aged 45 to 65 with acute or convalescent COVID-19. The V and J genes are TRBV24-1 and TRBJ2-1; TRBD2 matches 13 bases. The specimen was peripheral blood. For the CDR3, the DNA is TGTGCCACCAGTGATACTAGCGGGAGGGGTCTCCGCTCCTACAATGAGCAGTTCTTC. Its translation is CATSDTSGRGLRSYNEQFF.